This T cell receptor beta chain emerged from a study of blood T cell repertoires in COVID-19. Across the study: COVID-19 samples from acute and convalescent phases originated in the United States, Italy and Spain.

TCRdb's table, derived via immunoSEQ multiplex PCR, lists solely in-frame clones and lacks some. The sample yields approximately 200,000 clones, around nine tenths seen once. This CDR3 region has 13 residues. Germline V gives CDR1 GTSNPN, CDR2 SVGIG (reference sequence). V trimming: 3 bases; J trimming: 6 bases; junction bases outside the gene matches: 8. The receptor's source is a man aged 18 to 29 with active or convalescent COVID-19. The sequenced sample was peripheral blood. The J gene is TRBJ2-7, the V gene TRBV30, with TRBD1 matching over 7 bases. This CDR3 is CAWRVTGTAEQYF. The CDR3 DNA sequence: TGTGCCTGGAGGGTGACAGGGACGGCCGAGCAGTACTTC.